This TCR beta chain was captured by sequencing in a study of circulating CD8 cells and anti-PD-1 response in melanoma. Looking at the study overall: Seven of 13 melanoma patients received first-line anti-PD-1 therapy. Findings of the study overall: PD-1 and DPOS subsets showed similar, higher clonality than DNEG. Under 7% of TRB clonotypes were shared between subsets at M1.

From live CD3+CD8+TCRalphabeta+ cells, four PD-1 and/or TIGIT subsets were sorted. The QIAseq Immune Repertoire TCR panel built the libraries from roughly 15 ng of total RNA. TCRdb itself ran the reads through MiXCR, one entry per CDR3 protein. There are 2,000 to 3,000 distinct CDR3 sequences in the sample; roughly 6% occur only once, and about 2.8% lies in the top ten. This clonotype rates as large. Its antigen is as yet unknown. This receptor was identified in a human donor with melanoma. Sequenced here: CD8+ T cells from PBMCs, sampled at baseline or after one month of anti-PD-1 therapy (not recorded which).

CDR3 in amino acids: CASNQDGGRANNEQFF. CDR3 in DNA: TGTGCCAGCAACCAGGACGGAGGGAGGGCGAACAATGAGCAGTTCTTC. J is TRBJ2-1 and V is TRBV5-5, with 7 bases that match TRBD2. Unmatched junction bases numbered 14, after V lost 6 bases and J lost 5 bases. The CDR3 extends over 16 amino acids. Per germline, CDR1 SGHKS and CDR2 YYEKEE (reference sequence).